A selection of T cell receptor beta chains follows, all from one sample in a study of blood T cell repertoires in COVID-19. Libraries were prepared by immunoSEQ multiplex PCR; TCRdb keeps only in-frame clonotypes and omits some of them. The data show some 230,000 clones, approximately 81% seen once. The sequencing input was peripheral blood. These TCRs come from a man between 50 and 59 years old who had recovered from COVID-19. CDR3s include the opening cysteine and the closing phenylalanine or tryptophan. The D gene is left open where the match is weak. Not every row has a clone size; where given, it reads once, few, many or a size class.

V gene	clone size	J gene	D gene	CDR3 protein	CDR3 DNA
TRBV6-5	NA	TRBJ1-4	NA	CASSSPRGADEKLFF	TGTGCCAGCAGTTCACCTCGCGGGGCGGACGAAAAACTGTTTTTT
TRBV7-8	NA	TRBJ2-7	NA	CASSLVGAQGGEQYF	TGTGCCAGCAGCTTAGTGGGCGCGCAGGGAGGCGAGCAGTACTTC
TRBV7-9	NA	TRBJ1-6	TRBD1	CASSPWTGENSPLHF	TGTGCCAGCAGCCCCTGGACAGGAGAGAATTCACCCCTCCACTTT
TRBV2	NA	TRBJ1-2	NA	CASSSISADTF	TGTGCCAGCAGTTCCATCTCAGCGGACACCTTC
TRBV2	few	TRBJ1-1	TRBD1	CASSGGRGVMNTEAFF	TGTGCCAGCAGTGGTGGCAGGGGGGTTATGAACACTGAAGCTTTCTTT
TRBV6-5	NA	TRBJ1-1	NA	CASTRGGLAAEAFF	TGTGCCAGCACCCGCGGGGGGCTGGCGGCTGAAGCTTTCTTT
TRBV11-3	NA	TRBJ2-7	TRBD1	CASSLTGGDYEQYF	TGTGCCAGCAGCTTGACAGGGGGTGACTACGAGCAGTACTTC
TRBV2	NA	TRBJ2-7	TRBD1	CASSEKTGYDEQYF	TGTGCCAGCAGTGAGAAGACAGGGTACGACGAGCAGTACTTC
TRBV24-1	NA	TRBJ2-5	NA	CATSVPGSQGETQYF	TGTGCCACCAGTGTCCCAGGGTCCCAAGGGGAGACCCAGTACTTC
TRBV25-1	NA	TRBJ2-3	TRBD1	CASRRQGRITDTQYF	TGTGCCAGCAGGAGACAGGGGCGGATCACAGATACGCAGTATTTT
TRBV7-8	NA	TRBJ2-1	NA	CASSPRRNEQFF	TGTGCCAGCAGCCCCCGCAGGAATGAGCAGTTCTTC
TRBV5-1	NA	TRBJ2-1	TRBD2	CASSGGLAGSSYNEQFF	TGCGCCAGCAGCGGGGGACTAGCGGGGAGCTCCTACAATGAGCAGTTCTTC
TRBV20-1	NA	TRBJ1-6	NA	CSGGGSPLHF	TGCAGTGGGGGGGGCTCACCCCTCCACTTT
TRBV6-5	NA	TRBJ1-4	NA	CASSYSPSTNEKLFF	TGTGCCAGCAGTTACTCCCCGTCAACTAATGAAAAACTGTTTTTT
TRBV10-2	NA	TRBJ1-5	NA	CASMAGTNQPQHF	TGCGCCAGCATGGCGGGAACGAATCAGCCCCAGCATTTT
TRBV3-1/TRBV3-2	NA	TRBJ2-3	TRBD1	CASSPGQGTDTQYF	TGTGCCAGCAGCCCGGGACAGGGGACAGATACGCAGTATTTT
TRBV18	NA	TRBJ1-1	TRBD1	CASSERQGLNTEAFF	TGTGCCAGCTCAGAAAGACAGGGGCTTAACACTGAAGCTTTCTTT
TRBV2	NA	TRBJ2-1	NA	CASSALFRSSYNEQFF	TGTGCCAGCAGTGCCCTCTTTCGGAGCTCCTACAATGAGCAGTTCTTC
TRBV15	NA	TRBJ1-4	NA	CATSSRGRGAFNEKLFF	TGTGCCACCAGCAGTAGAGGTCGGGGGGCATTTAATGAAAAACTGTTTTTT
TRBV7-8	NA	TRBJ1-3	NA	CASSLRGTRSGNTIYF	TGTGCCAGCAGCTTAAGGGGGACACGCTCTGGAAACACCATATATTTT
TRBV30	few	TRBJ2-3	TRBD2	CAYGVMGGRTDTQYF	TGTGCCTATGGAGTTATGGGCGGGAGAACAGATACGCAGTATTTT